The present T cell receptor (beta chain) was sequenced within a study of T cell responses to AZD1222 COVID-19 vaccine. V lost 0 bases, J lost 3 bases, and 2 bases stayed unmatched. CDR1 is SGHRS and CDR2 is YFSETQ in the germline V gene. This CDR3 has 15 amino acids. The repertoire was sequenced with immunoSEQ multiplex PCR; TCRdb's copy has only in-frame clones and lacks some. Here the sample spans 100,000 to 150,000 clones, around 90% being singletons. Findings and limits, study-wide: All repertoire sampling was performed exclusively after the peak T cell response.

Remarks on this clone: Its antigen is as yet unknown.

This specimen consisted of peripheral blood, obtained on day 0 of AZD1222 vaccination. The sequence was collected from an adult in good health. V gene TRBV5-1 combines with J gene TRBJ2-1; 8 positions agree with TRBD2. The CDR3 DNA reads TGCGCCAGCAGCTTGGTAGCGGGGCGCTACAATGAGCAGTTCTTC. This encodes CASSLVAGRYNEQFF.